The source of this T cell receptor beta chain is a study of cytomegalovirus exposure and HLA in healthy donors. Findings and caveats of the study: With later analysis, a missense DCLRE1C variant became linked to TCR beta V- and J-gene trimming. Sequencing had likely introduced a cluster of highly shared sequence variants as an artifact. Segments of the TCR beta V type were, in most cases, productive about 87% or about 30% of the time in an earlier analysis.

The PCR used 60 Vbeta and 13 Jbeta primers. Assay used: immunoSEQ multiplex PCR; TCRdb lists only in-frame clones, some missing. The sample lists 200,000 to 250,000 clones, around 80% occurring once. The donors gave bone marrow, and they were healthy. This CDR3 region has 15 residues. The ends lost 5 bases at V and 2 bases at J; junction bases unmatched: 3. Germline CDR1 is SGHTA and CDR2 is FQGNSA. Notes on this clone: The antigen is undetermined.

This TCR derives from a woman in her thirties or forties in good health and CMV-seronegative. The chain has TRBV7-2 and TRBJ2-1, with 10 bases fitting TRBD2. The sequenced material came from PBMCs. The CDR3 sequence is CASSGTSGTYNEQFF. In nucleotides, the CDR3 is TGTGCCAGCAGCGGTACTAGCGGGACCTACAATGAGCAGTTCTTC.